This T cell receptor (beta chain) was documented in a study of T cell responses to AZD1222 COVID-19 vaccine. Notes on the study in general: Donors were mostly white British, more females; clonal diversity possibly underestimated.

The CDR3 loop spans 11 amino acids. Germline-derived CDR1 and CDR2 are KGHSH and LQKENI. Trimming pared 3 bases from V and 8 bases from J, leaving 4 bases between. Libraries were prepared by immunoSEQ multiplex PCR; TCRdb keeps only in-frame clonotypes and omits some of them. The sample lists roughly 150,000 clones, 85% to 95% seen once, with roughly 1.6% in the top ten. Of note for this clone: Its antigen is not known. This same CDR3 is encoded by further DNA sequences in the sample.

The V call is TRBV18, the J call TRBJ1-4; D unresolved. The sample here was peripheral blood, taken 28 days after the second AZD1222 dose. The sequence came from an adult who received the AZD1222 COVID-19 vaccine. The chain's CDR3 is CASSPGEKLFF. For the CDR3, the DNA is TGTGCCAGCTCACCTGGGGAAAAACTGTTTTTT.